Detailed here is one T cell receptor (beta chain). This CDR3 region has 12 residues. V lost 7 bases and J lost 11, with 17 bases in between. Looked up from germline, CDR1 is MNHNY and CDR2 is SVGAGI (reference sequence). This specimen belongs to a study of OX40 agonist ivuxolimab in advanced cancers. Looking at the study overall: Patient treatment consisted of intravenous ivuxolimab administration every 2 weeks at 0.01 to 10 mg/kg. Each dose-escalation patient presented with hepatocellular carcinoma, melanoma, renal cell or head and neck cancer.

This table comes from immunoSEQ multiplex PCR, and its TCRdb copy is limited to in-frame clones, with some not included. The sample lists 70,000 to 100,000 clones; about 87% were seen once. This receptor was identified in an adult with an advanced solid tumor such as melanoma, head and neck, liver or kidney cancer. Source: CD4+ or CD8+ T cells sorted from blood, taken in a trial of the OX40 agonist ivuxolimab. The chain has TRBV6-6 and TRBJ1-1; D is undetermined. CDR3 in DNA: TGTGCCAGCATTCCCGACACTCGGACCGCTTTCTTT. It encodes CASIPDTRTAFF.